The 11 T cell receptor beta chains below come from one sample, sequenced in a study of T cell responses to AZD1222 COVID-19 vaccine. Using immunoSEQ multiplex PCR, the repertoire was profiled, and TCRdb retains in-frame clones only, with some absent. The table shows some 110,000 clones, with roughly nine tenths occurring only once. The input for sequencing was peripheral blood, taken 28 days after the second AZD1222 dose. The receptors shown here come from an adult who received the AZD1222 COVID-19 vaccine.

This sequence joins TRBV10-1 and TRBJ2-3; possibly TRBD1 for D (6 bases). The CDR3 contains 14 residues. The ends were cut back, 4 bases at V and 2 bases at J, with 10 bases in the middle. In germline, CDR1 is WNHNN, CDR2 SYGVQD (reference sequence). The CDR3 DNA reads TGCGCCAGCAGTGGTCAGGGGATCACAGATACGCAGTATTTT. It specifies CASSGQGITDTQYF.

The chain couples TRBV19 to TRBJ2-1; weak D call: TRBD1 (5 bases). The germline V gene encodes CDR1 LNHDA and CDR2 SQIVND (reference sequence). V shed 6 bases and J shed 14 bases, with 17 bases lying between them. The CDR3 consists of 12 residues. Here the CDR3 DNA reads TGTGCCAGTAGGCCTGCTACAGGACGCGAGTTCTTC. It codes for CASRPATGREFF.

The chain combines TRBV19 with TRBJ2-7; D gene unclear. The CDR3 runs 13 residues. V gave up 6 bases and J gave up 4 bases, with 13 bases separating them. From germline, CDR1 is LNHDA and CDR2 SQIVND (reference sequence). CDR3 nucleotide sequence: TGTGCCAGTAGCCCCTCCGAAGTATACGAGCAGTACTTC. It codes for CASSPSEVYEQYF.

The chain carries TRBV3-1 (or the pseudogene TRBV3-2) and TRBJ1-1; possible D gene TRBD1, 6 bases. Trimming took 0 bases from V and 10 from J, leaving 12 bases between them. Germline V gives CDR1 LGHDT, CDR2 YNNKEL (reference sequence). CDR3 length equals 13 residues. The CDR3 coding sequence is TGTGCCAGCAGCCAAGATTATGCAGGGGCAGCTTTCTTT. It yields the protein CASSQDYAGAAFF.

The V call is TRBV12-3 or TRBV12-4, the J call TRBJ2-2; D is unresolved. The CDR3 sequence is 13 residues long. The V end lost 7 bases, the J end lost 5 bases, and 11 bases lay between the germline ends. The CDR3 spells CASTVYATGELFF. As DNA, the CDR3 is TGTGCCAGCACCGTCTATGCAACCGGGGAGCTGTTTTTT.

V gene TRBV5-1 combines with J gene TRBJ2-7; tentative D call: TRBD1 (5 bases). CDR1 and CDR2 from the germline V gene are SGHRS and YFSETQ. The CDR3 consists of 14 residues. Trimming cost V 0 bases and J 3 bases, with 10 bases left between them. The CDR3 bases are TGCGCCAGCAGCTTGGCCCCAGGGCTCTACGAGCAGTACTTC. This codes for CASSLAPGLYEQYF.

The CDR3 coding sequence is TGTGCCAGCAGCACTCGACAGGGGATGCGATACGAGCAGTACTTC. The encoded protein is CASSTRQGMRYEQYF. The chain employs TRBV5-4 and TRBJ2-7; 8 bases line up with TRBD1. CDR3 size: 15 residues. In germline, CDR1 is SGHNT, CDR2 YYREEE (reference sequence). V dropped 4 bases and J dropped 4; count of bases not matched to a gene: 10.

The chain combines TRBV7-2 with TRBJ1-4, with D possibly TRBD1 on 6 matching bases. Trimming stripped 5 bases from V and 8 bases from J, with 12 bases between. This CDR3 spans 13 amino acids. Germline assignment: CDR1 SGHTA and CDR2 FQGNSA. DNA for the CDR3: TGTGCCAGCAGCACGCAGGGGAGGGAAAAACTGTTTTTT. It specifies CASSTQGREKLFF.

A single count supports this clone. The chain links TRBV10-2 to TRBJ2-3; 10 bases match TRBD1. CDR3 length equals 15 residues. Germline CDR1 WSHSY, CDR2 SAAADI. The ends lost 3 bases at V and 3 bases at J; junction bases unmatched: 3. The CDR3 spells CASSDRDRGTDTQYF. For the CDR3, the DNA is TGCGCCAGCAGTGACCGGGACAGGGGAACAGATACGCAGTATTTT.

The chain joins TRBV9 to TRBJ1-5; D is undetermined. The CDR3 has 15 residues. Per the germline V gene, CDR1 is SGDLS and CDR2 is YYNGEE. The V gene lost 0 bases and the J gene lost 2 bases, with 9 bases spanning the gap. Written as DNA, the CDR3 is TGTGCCAGCAGCGTAGACTGGGGAGGCAATCAGCCCCAGCATTTT. Protein sequence: CASSVDWGGNQPQHF.

CDR3 sequence: CASRGVVQAYSGNTIYF. CDR3 nucleotide sequence: TGTGCCAGCAGGGGAGTGGTACAGGCGTACTCTGGAAACACCATATATTTT. The chain uses TRBV3-1 (or the pseudogene TRBV3-2) and TRBJ1-3; D may be TRBD1 (5 bases). V was clipped by 6 bases and J by 0 bases, with 18 bases between them. This CDR3 contains 17 residues. Germline V gene data show CDR1 as LGHDT and CDR2 as YNNKEL (reference sequence).